This T cell receptor (beta chain) was captured by sequencing in a study of beta chain features in type 1 diabetes. Of note for this clone: Antigen specificity is unknown.

The study, taken as a whole, reports: When Type 1 diabetes patients were examined, their TCRB CDR3s proved moderately but significantly shorter in all four CD4+ subsets.

Expressed TCRB transcripts were sequenced because the entire RNA isolate underwent reverse transcription. Assay: immunoSEQ multiplex PCR; the TCRdb copy retains only in-frame clones and omits some. The sample lists 200,000 to 300,000 clones; about a fifth were seen once. Germline loops: CDR1 MDHEN, CDR2 SYDVKM. The CDR3 contains 12 residues. The V gene lost 3 bases and the J gene lost 4 bases, with 6 bases spanning the gap. The chain has TRBV28 and TRBJ1-2; D uncertain. The sequenced sample consisted of naive CD4+ T cells from blood. The sequence was obtained from a woman between 40 and 55 years old with type 1 diabetes. CDR3 region: CASSFTVYGYTF. CDR3 in DNA: TGTGCCAGCAGTTTTACAGTCTATGGCTACACCTTC.